This TCR beta chain was retrieved from a study of cytomegalovirus exposure and HLA in healthy donors. Study context: Genotyping of about 400 donors showed that 65% to 90% belonged to the Caucasian-associated ancestry cluster.

Trimming stripped 5 bases from V and 7 bases from J, with 12 bases between. There are 13 residues in the CDR3. Germline CDR1 and CDR2: LNHDA and SQIVND (reference sequence). Whole-study findings and limits: The study flagged about 150 TCR beta chains as cytomegalovirus-associated. Most TCR beta V segments were productive about 87% or about 30% of the time in an earlier analysis. Indistinguishable V segments such as TRBV6-2 and TRBV6-3 were excluded.

A few counts support this clone. As yet, its antigen is unknown. PCR primers comprised 60 Vbeta and 13 Jbeta primers. Only in-frame clones appear in the TCRdb table, and some are missing; sequencing was by immunoSEQ multiplex PCR. The sample shows 110,000 to 150,000 clones, more than 7.5% of them seen only once. Sequencing used PBMCs. V usage is TRBV19 and J usage is TRBJ1-5, with D unclear. The source is a man aged 50 to 59 in good health and CMV-seronegative. The CDR3 coding sequence is TGTGCCAGTAGTCCCCCCTTAGTCCAGCCCCAGCATTTT. It is translated as CASSPPLVQPQHF. The full variable domain, with the rest looked up from reference TRBV19 and TRBJ1-5, is DGGITQSPKYLFRKEGQNVTLSCEQNLNHDAMYWYRQDPGQGLRLIYYSQIVNDFQKGDIAEGYSVSREKKESFPLTVTSAQKNPTAFYLCASSPPLVQPQHFGDGTRLSIL.